This T cell receptor beta chain was sequenced in a study of blood T cell repertoires in COVID-19. Here immunoSEQ multiplex PCR was the method, and the copy in TCRdb shows in-frame clones only, minus some. This repertoire shows about 76,000 clones, 87% found once; its top ten account for approximately 8%. Trimming at V came to 4 bases and at J to 2 bases, leaving 14 bases not matched to a gene. Germline-derived CDR1 and CDR2 are MDHEN and SYDVKM. The CDR3 contains 20 residues. J is TRBJ2-3 and V is TRBV28; 14 bases are a match to TRBD2. The sequencing input was peripheral blood. The TCR sequence derives from a man aged 25 to 40 with acute or convalescent COVID-19. CDR3 region: CASSSPGLAGEGGHTDTQYF. The CDR3 DNA sequence: TGTGCCAGCAGTTCTCCGGGACTAGCGGGAGAAGGGGGTCACACAGATACGCAGTATTTT. Drawing the rest from reference TRBV28 and TRBJ2-3, the complete variable domain is DVKVTQSSRYLVKRTGEKVFLECVQDMDHENMFWYRQDPGLGLRLIYFSYDVKMKEKGDIPEGYSVSREKKERFSLILESASTNQTSMYLCASSSPGLAGEGGHTDTQYFGPGTRLTVL.